This T cell receptor beta chain appears in the sequencing data of a study of T cell changes during pregnancy in multiple sclerosis (dated by TCRdb to about 2019). Regarding the complete study: In women with multiple sclerosis, the researchers looked at how the T cell repertoire shifted as pregnancy progressed.

As concerns this clone: It has no known antigen specificity. No base qualities exist here, and no much larger clone lies one base off it.

From the cysteine up to the phenylalanine, the CDR3 has a length of 16 residues. Only CDR3 DNA is held: 48 bases, read in frame from base 1. The germline V gene (reference sequence) specifies MNHEY as CDR1 and SMNVEV as CDR2. Relative to germline, V is 2 bases shorter and J is 1 base shorter, with 14 bases between their ends. The library was prepared using the immunoSEQ multiplex PCR assay. TCRdb took this table from immuneACCESS and kept in-frame rearrangements with V and J called. Such tables lack part of the clones; where checked against another copy, unresolved V genes explain under half of the gap, and the rest is unexplained. For this sample the table gives 60,000 to 75,000 clones, of which roughly 94% were detected only once. 1.3% to 1.5% of the sample rests with the top ten.

The sequence links TRBV27 to TRBJ1-1; the D gene assignment is ambiguous. The clonotype comes from a female donor in good health, enrolled as a control in a pregnancy study. The sample consisted of peripheral blood, taken in the second trimester of pregnancy. CDR3 protein: CASSLIAGQANTEAFF. At the DNA level, the sequence is TGTGCCAGCAGTTTAATCGCCGGTCAAGCGAACACTGAAGCTTTCTTT.